This passage covers 9 T cell receptor beta chains from one sample sequenced in a study of identical twins. One entry per CDR3 protein, called by TCRdb with MiXCR from the 5' RACE reads. The sample lists roughly 540,000 distinct CDR3 sequences; approximately 22% were seen once. Another study also made use of these data, one on T cells expressing NK-cell markers.

The sample consisted of CD4+ T cells sorted from blood. All receptors derive from a woman between 18 and 29 years old in good health.

This clonotype was recorded many times. The chain combines TRBV10-3 with TRBJ1-1, with D tentatively TRBD1 (6 bases). This CDR3 is 14 amino acids long. The V end was cut by 6 bases, the J end by 2 bases, with 13 bases between. Germline CDR1 and CDR2: ENHRY and SYGVKD. The CDR3 sequence is CAISETGRNTEAFF. Written as DNA, the CDR3 is TGTGCCATCAGCGAAACAGGGAGAAACACTGAAGCTTTCTTT.

This clonotype has at least ten counts. The chain couples TRBV6-5 to TRBJ1-5; 7 bases agree with TRBD1. The CDR3 has 15 residues. Germline-derived CDR1 and CDR2 are MNHEY and SVGAGI. With V trimmed by 4 bases and J by 6 bases, 9 bases remained unmatched. The CDR3 coding sequence is TGTGCCAGCAGTTCACGACAGGGACGGGGTCAGCCCCAGCATTTT. It codes for CASSSRQGRGQPQHF.

CDR3 bases: TGTGCCAGCAGTGGGCTTTCGGGACTAAGTTTATCGTCTGGGGAGCTGTTTTTT. Protein product: CASSGLSGLSLSSGELFF. This chain links TRBV2 with TRBJ2-2, with TRBD2 matching 7 bases. This CDR3 contains 18 residues. Germline CDR1 SNHLY, CDR2 FYNNEI. V lost 4 bases, J lost 8 bases, and 19 bases stayed unmatched.

V gene TRBV29-1 combines with J gene TRBJ2-7; 7 positions match TRBD1. V trimming: 5 bases; J trimming: 0 bases; junction bases outside the gene matches: 7. This CDR3 has 14 amino acids. The germline V gene has CDR1 SQVTM and CDR2 ANQGSEA. CDR3: CSVPPGQPSYEQYF. The CDR3 DNA reads as TGCAGCGTTCCACCGGGACAGCCCTCCTACGAGCAGTACTTC.

This clonotype was seen many times. This chain links TRBV7-6 with TRBJ2-3, with 13 bases that match TRBD2. CDR1 and CDR2 (germline): SGHVS, FNYEAQ. V shed 2 bases and J 3 bases; nucleotides not matched to a gene: 2. The CDR3 is 16 residues long. CDR3 nucleotides: TGTGCCAGCAGCTTAATGACTAGCGGGGGGACAGATACGCAGTATTTT. Translation gives CASSLMTSGGTDTQYF.

This clonotype has more than one count but fewer than ten. V usage is TRBV5-1 and J usage is TRBJ2-1; D ambiguous. Germline-derived CDR1 and CDR2 are SGHRS and YFSETQ. The CDR3 runs 12 residues. V shed 6 bases and J shed 6 bases, with 10 bases lying between them. This CDR3 reads CASKPRGNEQFF. CDR3 nucleotide sequence: TGCGCCAGCAAACCCCGCGGCAATGAGCAGTTCTTC.

J is TRBJ1-4 and V is TRBV15; D remains unclear. The CDR3 is 15 amino acids. Germline assignment: CDR1 LNHNV and CDR2 YYDKDF (reference sequence). Trimming cost V 3 bases and J 4 bases, with 12 bases left between them. The CDR3 loop is CATSRVRLVNEKLFF. CDR3 nucleotides: TGTGCCACCAGCAGGGTCAGGCTTGTTAATGAAAAACTGTTTTTT.

This clonotype has ten or more counts. J is TRBJ1-1 and V is TRBV12-3 or TRBV12-4; D call uncertain. The CDR3 spans 13 residues. Between the trimmed V and J ends, which lost 4 bases and 2 bases, there was a span of 8 bases. The chain's CDR3 is CASSSAGNTEAFF. DNA for the CDR3: TGTGCCAGCAGTTCCGCGGGAAACACTGAAGCTTTCTTT.

In this sample, this clonotype turned up a few times. V gene TRBV6-5 combines with J gene TRBJ2-3; D might be TRBD1 or TRBD2, each matching 6 bases. Trimming removed 2 bases from V and 5 bases from J, with 20 bases in between. The CDR3 is made up of 17 amino acids. Germline loops: CDR1 MNHEY, CDR2 SVGAGI. CDR3 DNA: TGTGCCAGCAGTTACGGTCCTCCGGGGGCCACGGGAGATACGCAGTATTTT. Its protein is CASSYGPPGATGDTQYF.